Listed below are T cell receptor beta chains from one sample, sequenced in a study of T cells in Graves' hyperthyroidism and ophthalmopathy. TCRdb fed the multiplex PCR reads into MiXCR, producing one record per CDR3 protein. The repertoire holds 530,000 or so distinct CDR3 sequences, 40% to 55% seen once, with around 7.7% in the top ten. Sequenced input: peripheral blood or thyroid tissue (not recorded which). The receptors come from a woman in her late teens or twenties with Graves' hyperthyroidism. Both conserved end residues are part of each CDR3. A D gene is named only where the DNA matches it firmly. Size values are once, few and many counts, or a class for expanded clones, and some rows have none.

TRBV2	many	TRBJ2-7	.	14	CAIPGPKSPYEQYF	TGTGCCATCCCGGGACCAAAATCCCCCTACGAGCAGTACTTC
TRBV20-1	.	TRBJ1-1	.	14	CSASREGVGTEAFF	TGCAGTGCCAGCAGAGAAGGGGTAGGCACTGAAGCTTTCTTT
TRBV20-1	many	TRBJ1-2	.	14	CSARTGTSNYGYTF	TGCAGTGCTAGGACCGGGACGTCTAACTATGGCTACACCTTC
TRBV4-1	few	TRBJ2-7	.	17	CASSQEPKTGFFYEQYF	TGCGCCAGCAGCCAAGAGCCCAAGACAGGTTTCTTCTACGAGCAGTACTTC
TRBV7-3	few	TRBJ2-3	.	13	CASSSVFTDTQYF	TGTGCCAGCTCTAGCGTTTTCACAGATACGCAGTATTTT
TRBV4-1	many	TRBJ2-7	.	14	CASSQGGPGYEQYF	TGCGCCAGCAGCCAAGGCGGACCGGGCTACGAGCAGTACTTC
TRBV19	.	TRBJ2-7	.	14	CASSPERVSYEQYF	TGTGCCAGTAGTCCCGAGCGGGTATCCTACGAGCAGTACTTC
TRBV4-2	.	TRBJ2-7	.	16	CASSSPVGDSPYEQYF	TGTGCCAGCAGCTCCCCGGTGGGGGACTCTCCCTACGAGCAGTACTTC
TRBV29-1	.	TRBJ2-7	TRBD1	16	CSVEDGQGGSSYEQYF	TGCAGCGTTGAAGATGGACAGGGCGGCAGCTCCTACGAGCAGTACTTC
TRBV4-1	many	TRBJ2-5	.	16	CASSQKHGENQETQYF	TGCGCCAGCAGCCAAAAACATGGGGAGAACCAAGAGACCCAGTACTTC
TRBV5-5	many	TRBJ1-2	.	15	CASRYRDNANYGYTF	TGTGCCAGCAGATACCGGGACAACGCAAACTATGGCTACACCTTC
TRBV6-6	many	TRBJ1-1	.	13	CASSYLGPGEAFF	TGTGCCAGCAGTTACCTCGGGCCAGGTGAAGCTTTCTTT
TRBV2	many	TRBJ2-5	TRBD2	14	CASSASGSTETQYF	TGTGCCAGCAGTGCTAGCGGGAGCACAGAGACCCAGTACTTC
TRBV7-9	many	TRBJ2-7	TRBD1	13	CASRLQGTYEQYF	TGTGCCAGCAGATTACAGGGGACCTACGAGCAGTACTTC
TRBV12-3/TRBV12-4	many	TRBJ1-5	TRBD1	12	CASTGGGQPQHF	TGTGCCAGCACGGGAGGGGGCCAGCCCCAGCATTTT
TRBV5-4	many	TRBJ2-7	TRBD2	14	CASRNGLGPYEQYF	TGTGCCAGCAGGAATGGACTAGGCCCCTACGAGCAGTACTTC
TRBV27	few	TRBJ1-5	TRBD1	15	CASSRKWTGAEPQHF	TGTGCCAGCAGTCGAAAATGGACAGGGGCAGAGCCCCAGCATTTT
TRBV14	many	TRBJ2-7	.	15	CASSQGSRPIYEQYF	TGTGCCAGCAGCCAAGGCTCTAGGCCCATCTACGAGCAGTACTTC
TRBV7-2	many	TRBJ2-7	.	14	CASRGDGQQSEQYF	TGTGCCAGCAGAGGGGACGGGCAACAGAGCGAGCAGTACTTC
TRBV5-4	many	TRBJ2-7	TRBD2	15	CASSPGTSGPYEQYF	TGTGCCAGCAGCCCAGGGACTAGCGGTCCCTACGAGCAGTACTTC
TRBV9	many	TRBJ2-5	.	15	CASSVVSGRPETQYF	TGTGCCAGCAGCGTAGTTTCAGGGAGGCCCGAGACCCAGTACTTC
TRBV19	many	TRBJ2-5	.	11	CASSVAETQYF	TGTGCCAGTAGCGTTGCGGAGACCCAGTACTTC
TRBV20-1	many	TRBJ2-5	.	11	CSTRQRETQYF	TGCAGTACAAGACAGAGGGAGACCCAGTACTTC
TRBV24-1	.	TRBJ2-3	.	15	CATSAWTPWGDTQYF	TGTGCCACCAGTGCCTGGACACCTTGGGGAGATACGCAGTATTTT